The 2 T cell receptor beta chains below all came from one sample that was sequenced in a study of T cell responses to AZD1222 COVID-19 vaccine. Only in-frame clones appear in the TCRdb table, and some are missing; sequencing was by immunoSEQ multiplex PCR. The data contain more than 100,000 clones, around 87% of them singletons. The sample here was peripheral blood, taken on day 0 of AZD1222 vaccination. The receptors were gathered from an adult in good health.

The chain has TRBV5-1 and TRBJ2-7; maybe TRBD2 (5 bases). This CDR3 is built from 14 residues. V was shortened by 2 bases and J by 2 bases, with 11 bases between the two germline ends. The germline gives CDR1 SGHRS, CDR2 YFSETQ. For the CDR3, the DNA is TGCGCCAGCAGCTTTGGGAGAACCGCCTACGAGCAGTACTTC. Its protein is CASSFGRTAYEQYF.

This chain links TRBV4-3 with TRBJ1-5; 9 bases line up with TRBD1. Losses at the gene ends were 0 bases for V and 3 bases for J; bases not matched to a gene: 3. The CDR3 consists of 16 residues. The V gene's germline CDR1 is LGHNA and CDR2 YSLEER. The CDR3 protein is CASSQEGTGFNQPQHF. As DNA, the CDR3 is TGCGCCAGCAGCCAAGAGGGGACAGGGTTCAATCAGCCCCAGCATTTT.